The 22 T cell receptor beta chains presented below share a single source sample, sequenced in a study of shared clonotypes between healthy human individuals. Assay used: immunoSEQ multiplex PCR; TCRdb lists only in-frame clones, some missing. The data show 1.4 million to 1.5 million clones, over 95% seen once. Sequenced sample: naive CD4+ T cells sorted from blood. Described subset: CD45RA+ positively selected. The receptor source for this set is a man aged 25-45 years in good health.

The V call is TRBV28, the J call TRBJ1-2; D is unclear. From germline, CDR1 is MDHEN and CDR2 SYDVKM. Trimming stripped 5 bases from V and 1 base from J, with 20 bases between. This CDR3 comprises 17 residues. The CDR3 DNA reads as TGTGCCAGCAGTCGACCCCCAGGAGGGAAGATTAACTATGGCTACACCTTC. Translation gives CASSRPPGGKINYGYTF.

The chain uses TRBV2 and TRBJ2-1; D gene uncertain. Germline V lookup: CDR1 SNHLY, CDR2 FYNNEI. The CDR3 has 17 residues. The V gene lost 6 bases and the J gene lost 5 bases, with 23 bases spanning the gap. The CDR3 sequence is CASRESISPNGNNEQFF. The CDR3 DNA is TGTGCCAGCAGGGAGAGCATTAGCCCCAACGGCAACAATGAGCAGTTCTTC.

Comment on this clone: The same CDR3 is also encoded by other DNA sequences in this sample. The chain links TRBV7-9 to TRBJ2-3, with D perhaps matching TRBD2 (6 bases). This CDR3 is built from 13 residues. V lost 1 base and J 6 bases, leaving 8 bases between the germline ends. CDR1 is SEHNR and CDR2 is FQNEAQ in the germline V gene (reference sequence). CDR3 sequence: CASSLGGRDTQYF. The CDR3 nucleotides are TGTGCCAGCAGCTTAGGGGGGAGGGATACGCAGTATTTT.

The J gene is TRBJ1-5, the V gene TRBV10-2; D perhaps matches TRBD1 (5 bases). Germline CDR1 and CDR2: WSHSY and SAAADI. Trimming cost V 4 bases and J 3 bases, with 13 bases left between them. The CDR3 extends over 15 amino acids. The CDR3 DNA is TGCGCCAGCAGTGTCGGGGCAGGCCCCAATCAGCCCCAGCATTTT. Protein sequence: CASSVGAGPNQPQHF.

This chain joins TRBV15 and TRBJ2-7; 7 bases match TRBD2. V trimming: 4 bases; J trimming: 4 bases; junction bases outside the gene matches: 10. The germline gives CDR1 LNHNV, CDR2 YYDKDF (reference sequence). This CDR3 spans 15 amino acids. The CDR3 DNA sequence: TGTGCCACCAGCATTACCCCAACAGCGGGGTACGAGCAGTACTTC. Translating it yields CATSITPTAGYEQYF.

The chain combines TRBV5-1 with TRBJ1-2, with D perhaps matching TRBD1 (5 bases). Per the germline V gene, CDR1 is SGHRS and CDR2 is YFSETQ. The CDR3 covers 13 residues. V shed 7 bases and J shed 6 bases, with 16 bases lying between them. The CDR3 is CASSVGTGDGYTF. The CDR3 DNA follows: TGCGCCAGCTCCGTGGGGACTGGCGATGGCTACACCTTC.

This sequence joins TRBV15 and TRBJ2-1; 9 nucleotides align to TRBD2. Germline CDR1 is LNHNV and CDR2 is YYDKDF (reference sequence). The J segment lost 0 bases and the V segment lost 4 bases, leaving 13 bases of the junction unmatched. The CDR3 runs to 19 residues. CDR3 sequence: CATSTPSRGRESSYNEQFF. The CDR3 nucleotides are TGTGCCACCAGCACCCCGTCACGCGGGAGGGAAAGCTCCTACAATGAGCAGTTCTTC.

This clone was detected once. Other nucleotide sequences from this sample produce the same CDR3. The chain carries TRBV19 and TRBJ1-5; D not resolved. This CDR3 contains 13 residues. The V end lost 6 bases, the J end lost 3 bases, and 9 bases lay between the germline ends. Germline assignment: CDR1 LNHDA and CDR2 SQIVND (reference sequence). Here the CDR3 reads CASSLGPNQPQHF. CDR3 in DNA: TGTGCCAGTAGCTTGGGCCCCAATCAGCCCCAGCATTTT.

The gene calls are TRBV28 and TRBJ2-5; D gene uncertain. The CDR3 spans 13 residues. Germline V gene lookup returns CDR1 MDHEN and CDR2 SYDVKM. V was cut by 5 bases and J by 1 base, with 8 bases left in between. The CDR3 bases are TGTGCCAGCAGTCGACCCCCCCAAGAGACCCAGTACTTC. This encodes CASSRPPQETQYF. The whole variable domain, remainder taken from reference TRBV28 and TRBJ2-5, is DVKVTQSSRYLVKRTGEKVFLECVQDMDHENMFWYRQDPGLGLRLIYFSYDVKMKEKGDIPEGYSVSREKKERFSLILESASTNQTSMYLCASSRPPQETQYFGPGTRLLVL.

The chain is built from TRBV5-5 and TRBJ1-2; D gene unclear. CDR3 length equals 15 residues. Deletions cut 0 bases from V and 6 bases from J, with 15 bases between. The germline V gene encodes CDR1 SGHKS and CDR2 YYEKEE (reference sequence). Here the CDR3 DNA reads TGTGCCAGCAGCTTGGGGGTTCGCCGCGCGAATGGCTACACCTTC. Its protein product is CASSLGVRRANGYTF.

V and J are TRBV5-4 and TRBJ2-7; 8 bases align to TRBD1. The CDR3 extends over 16 amino acids. Germline V gives CDR1 SGHNT, CDR2 YYREEE (reference sequence). The trim removed 4 bases at V and 2 bases at J, leaving 11 bases unmatched. The CDR3 DNA is TGTGCCAGCAGCCGATCCGCCGGGACAGGAGCCTACGAGCAGTACTTC. It is translated as CASSRSAGTGAYEQYF.

The rearrangement uses TRBV12-5 and TRBJ1-2; D is uncertain. With 1 base removed from V and 0 bases from J, the gap between germline ends came to 6 bases. The CDR3 covers 14 residues. Germline CDR1 and CDR2: LGHNT and FRNRAP. The CDR3 nucleotides are TGTGCTAGTGGTTTGGGGGGAACTAACTATGGCTACACCTTC. This gives the protein CASGLGGTNYGYTF.

Regarding this clone: Other DNA sequences in the sample encode the same CDR3. The chain has TRBV7-9 and TRBJ2-7; D possibly corresponds to TRBD2 (5 bases). CDR3 size: 11 residues. Germline V lookup: CDR1 SEHNR, CDR2 FQNEAQ (reference sequence). Deletions cut 5 bases from V and 5 bases from J, with 7 bases between. CDR3: CASSLEDEQYF. CDR3 nucleotides: TGTGCCAGCAGCCTGGAGGACGAGCAGTACTTC.

The chain has TRBV10-2 and TRBJ2-7; D might be TRBD2 (5 bases). V lost 4 bases and J 4 bases, leaving 11 bases between the germline ends. The CDR3 has 13 residues. Germline assignment: CDR1 WSHSY and CDR2 SAAADI. The CDR3 coding sequence is TGCGCCAGCAGTGGAGGGAGTCTGTACGAGCAGTACTTC. Translation: CASSGGSLYEQYF.

In DNA form, the CDR3 reads TGTGCCTGGCGGACTAGCGGGAGTAGGAATGAGCAGTTCTTC. Translated, it gives CAWRTSGSRNEQFF. The chain links TRBV30 to TRBJ2-1; 13 bases fit TRBD2. CDR1 is GTSNPN, CDR2 SVGIG, per germline (reference sequence). The CDR3 consists of 14 residues. J lost 7 bases, V lost 5 bases, and 5 bases had no gene match.

The J gene is TRBJ1-4, the V gene TRBV2; D possibly corresponds to TRBD1 (5 bases). The CDR3 is 12 amino acids. Germline loops: CDR1 SNHLY, CDR2 FYNNEI. V was shortened by 6 bases and J by 7 bases, with 9 bases between the two germline ends. CDR3 loop: CASRGPSEKLFF. The CDR3 coding sequence is TGTGCCAGCAGGGGGCCGAGTGAAAAACTGTTTTTT.

V gene TRBV19 combines with J gene TRBJ1-3, with D unresolved. The V gene lost 8 bases and the J gene lost 0 bases, with 11 bases spanning the gap. The length of the CDR3 is 14 residues. Germline loops: CDR1 LNHDA, CDR2 SQIVND (reference sequence). This CDR3 is CASSLDHSGNTIYF. CDR3 in DNA: TGTGCCAGTTCTCTCGATCACTCTGGAAACACCATATATTTT.

V gene TRBV15 combines with J gene TRBJ2-1; the D is unclear. The V end was cut by 3 bases, the J end by 8 bases, with 8 bases between. Germline lookup yields CDR1 LNHNV and CDR2 YYDKDF (reference sequence). There are 12 residues in the CDR3. The CDR3 DNA follows: TGTGCCACCAGCAGTGTACGGGATGAGCAGTTCTTC. Translation gives CATSSVRDEQFF.

The chain links TRBV7-9 to TRBJ1-1; no clear D gene. CDR1 SEHNR and CDR2 FQNEAQ come from the germline V gene (reference sequence). Deletions cut 1 base from V and 3 bases from J, with 6 bases between. This CDR3 spans 13 amino acids. CDR3 sequence: CASSLEAYTEAFF. DNA for the CDR3: TGTGCCAGCAGCTTAGAGGCTTACACTGAAGCTTTCTTT.

This chain links TRBV2 with TRBJ2-5, with D hard to call. The CDR3 runs 13 residues. Per germline, CDR1 SNHLY and CDR2 FYNNEI. Trimming cost V 5 bases and J 2 bases, with 9 bases left between them. For the CDR3, the DNA is TGTGCCAGCAGTCTGCAAGGGCAAGAGACCCAGTACTTC. This codes for CASSLQGQETQYF.

This clone has a handful of counts. This chain joins TRBV27 and TRBJ2-2; D gene unclear. Germline CDR1 and CDR2: MNHEY and SMNVEV (reference sequence). V lost 3 bases and J lost 4, with 6 bases in between. The CDR3 extends over 13 amino acids. CDR3 amino acids: CASSFQPTGELFF. The DNA of the CDR3 is TGTGCCAGCAGTTTCCAGCCCACCGGGGAGCTGTTTTTT.

V usage is TRBV7-9 and J usage is TRBJ2-1; a weak D match, TRBD2 (5 bases). The V and J ends lost 6 bases and 7 bases respectively, with 13 bases between them. Germline V gene lookup returns CDR1 SEHNR and CDR2 FQNEAQ (reference sequence). The CDR3 spans 13 residues. The CDR3 DNA sequence: TGTGCCAGCAGTATGGCGGGCTGGAATGAGCAGTTCTTC. Its protein is CASSMAGWNEQFF.